These 17 T cell receptor beta chains share one sample of origin, sequenced in a study of technical replicates of blood from a few donors. The table came from immunoSEQ multiplex PCR; TCRdb's copy has only in-frame clones and leaves some out. The repertoire includes about 16,000 clones, around nine tenths of them detected once, and 9.5% to 12% sits in the top ten. Sequencing input: PBMCs. These receptors were collected from a human donor in good health.

The sample holds one count of this clone. This chain connects TRBV5-1 to TRBJ2-1, with D tentatively TRBD2 (5 bases). The CDR3 loop spans 15 amino acids. Looked up from germline, CDR1 is SGHRS and CDR2 is YFSETQ. With 4 bases removed from V and 0 bases from J, the gap between germline ends came to 11 bases. The CDR3 DNA follows: TGCGCCAGCAGCCCCTGGACTGGCTCCTACAATGAGCAGTTCTTC. Translation: CASSPWTGSYNEQFF.

V and J are TRBV5-1 and TRBJ1-2, with D maybe TRBD1 (5 bases). This CDR3 has 15 amino acids. Trimming removed 2 bases at V and 2 bases at J, with 13 bases between. The V gene's germline CDR1 is SGHRS and CDR2 YFSETQ. The CDR3 spells CASSFSLQGNYGYTF. In nucleotides, the CDR3 is TGCGCCAGCAGCTTCTCTTTGCAGGGCAACTATGGCTACACCTTC. Based on the CDR3 plus reference TRBV5-1 and TRBJ1-2, the full variable domain is KAGVTQTPRYLIKTRGQQVTLSCSPISGHRSVSWYQQTPGQGLQFLFEYFSETQRNKGNFPGRFSGRQFSNSRSEMNVSTLELGDSALYLCASSFSLQGNYGYTFGSGTRLTVV.

The V call is TRBV27, the J call TRBJ1-2; weak D call: TRBD1 (5 bases). This CDR3 spans 13 amino acids. Looked up from germline, CDR1 is MNHEY and CDR2 is SMNVEV (reference sequence). V shed 2 bases and J shed 2 bases, with 6 bases lying between them. The chain's CDR3 is CASSLQGNYGYTF. As DNA, the CDR3 is TGTGCCAGCAGTTTACAGGGAAACTATGGCTACACCTTC.

This clone came up once. The gene calls are TRBV27 and TRBJ2-5; the D is unclear. Germline V gene sequence: CDR1 MNHEY, CDR2 SMNVEV (reference sequence). CDR3 length: 14 amino acids. The V gene lost 0 bases and the J gene lost 6 bases, with 11 bases spanning the gap. The CDR3 DNA is TGTGCCAGCAGTTTATCGGCCCTAGGTCAGACCCAGTACTTC. Translated, it gives CASSLSALGQTQYF.

The chain links TRBV27 to TRBJ2-1; D is unresolved. There are 18 residues in the CDR3. Trimming removed 2 bases from V and 0 bases from J, with 17 bases in between. Looked up from germline, CDR1 is MNHEY and CDR2 is SMNVEV (reference sequence). The CDR3 DNA sequence: TGTGCCAGCAGTTTAAATCCCGACTTCCTAAGCTCCTACAATGAGCAGTTCTTC. Protein: CASSLNPDFLSSYNEQFF.

The chain has TRBV7-9 and TRBJ1-4; D possibly corresponds to TRBD1 (6 bases). V was pared by 2 bases and J by 8 bases, with 12 bases between. Germline V gene sequence: CDR1 SEHNR, CDR2 FQNEAQ (reference sequence). This CDR3 comprises 14 residues. CDR3: CASSLQGLGEKLFF. CDR3 in DNA: TGTGCCAGCAGCTTACAGGGGCTAGGCGAAAAACTGTTTTTT.

The chain recombines TRBV5-1 with TRBJ2-1; 8 bases map to TRBD1. Germline CDR1 and CDR2: SGHRS and YFSETQ. The CDR3 has 15 residues. Germline trimming cut 4 bases from V and 4 bases from J; bases unmatched to any gene: 7. CDR3 nucleotide sequence: TGCGCCAGCAGCATCGGGACAGGCCTATACAATGAGCAGTTCTTC. Its protein product is CASSIGTGLYNEQFF.

The genes are TRBV5-1 and TRBJ2-7, with 13 bases aligning to TRBD2. With 4 bases clipped from V and 5 bases from J, the junction kept 6 bases outside the gene matches. The CDR3 length is 15 residues. Germline V lookup: CDR1 SGHRS, CDR2 YFSETQ. CDR3 amino acids: CASSLLGLAGDEQYF. CDR3 bases: TGCGCCAGCAGCCTTCTTGGACTAGCGGGAGACGAGCAGTACTTC. Using reference TRBV5-1 and TRBJ2-7 for the parts outside the CDR3, the full variable domain is KAGVTQTPRYLIKTRGQQVTLSCSPISGHRSVSWYQQTPGQGLQFLFEYFSETQRNKGNFPGRFSGRQFSNSRSEMNVSTLELGDSALYLCASSLLGLAGDEQYFGPGTRLTVT.

The rearrangement uses TRBV5-1 and TRBJ2-3; 9 bases fit TRBD2. J gave up 6 bases and V 3 bases, and 11 bases lay outside the gene matches. The germline V gene has CDR1 SGHRS and CDR2 YFSETQ. CDR3 length: 16 amino acids. CDR3 sequence reads: CASSWAASGVGDTQYF. In DNA, the CDR3 is TGCGCCAGCAGCTGGGCGGCTAGCGGGGTGGGCGATACGCAGTATTTT.

The chain has TRBV2 and TRBJ2-7; tentatively, D is TRBD1 (6 bases). Germline V CDR1 and CDR2: SNHLY, FYNNEI. This CDR3 spans 17 amino acids. V was clipped by 2 bases and J by 2 bases, with 19 bases between them. CDR3 DNA: TGTGCCAGCAGTGAACAGGGGAAAAGGACCTGGACCTACGAGCAGTACTTC. It translates to CASSEQGKRTWTYEQYF.

The rearrangement joins TRBV6-5 to TRBJ2-5, with D perhaps matching TRBD2 (7 bases). Trimming pared 5 bases from V and 5 bases from J, leaving 18 bases between. This CDR3 has 15 amino acids. Germline CDR1 reads MNHEY; CDR2 reads SVGAGI. CDR3 region: CASSKDTGGAETQYF. CDR3 sequence (DNA): TGTGCCAGCAGTAAAGATACGGGGGGCGCGGAGACCCAGTACTTC.

This sequence joins TRBV19 and TRBJ1-1, with D hard to call. This CDR3 is built from 13 residues. V was trimmed by 5 bases and J by 2 bases, leaving 9 bases between them. Germline CDR1 and CDR2: LNHDA and SQIVND (reference sequence). CDR3 sequence: CASSFEGNTEAFF. The CDR3 DNA reads TGTGCCAGTAGTTTCGAGGGAAACACTGAAGCTTTCTTT.

The gene calls are TRBV27 and TRBJ1-3; TRBD1 agrees at 7 bases. The CDR3 totals 14 residues. V trimming: 4 bases; J trimming: 4 bases; junction bases outside the gene matches: 4. From germline, CDR1 is MNHEY and CDR2 SMNVEV (reference sequence). The CDR3 protein is CASSSGTVGNTIYF. The CDR3 DNA follows: TGTGCCAGCAGTTCCGGGACAGTAGGAAACACCATATATTTT.

This chain uses TRBV4-2 with TRBJ2-1; 9 positions agree with TRBD2. Germline CDR1 reads LGHNA; CDR2 reads YNFKEQ. Trimming cost V 0 bases and J 2 bases; bases outside gene matches: 2. The CDR3 runs to 16 residues. CDR3 amino acids: CASSQDPSGAYNEQFF. DNA for the CDR3: TGTGCCAGCAGCCAAGATCCTAGCGGGGCCTACAATGAGCAGTTCTTC.

This chain connects TRBV2 to TRBJ2-5; D uncertain. Germline V gives CDR1 SNHLY, CDR2 FYNNEI. CDR3 size: 15 residues. V was cut by 10 bases and J by 5 bases, with 23 bases left in between. CDR3 protein: CATSTMGYPSETQYF. Here the CDR3 DNA reads TGTGCCACCTCAACGATGGGCTACCCGAGCGAGACCCAGTACTTC.

The chain couples TRBV6-1 to TRBJ1-2; 8 bases fit TRBD1. Germline lookup yields CDR1 MNHNS and CDR2 SASEGT. Trimming took 1 base from V and 4 from J; bases not matched to a gene: 8. The length of the CDR3 is 16 residues. The CDR3 region has the DNA TGTGCCAGCAGTGAAGGAGGCAGGGGGCTCGTCTATGGCTACACCTTC. This gives the protein CASSEGGRGLVYGYTF.

The chain combines TRBV6-1 with TRBJ2-1; 8 nucleotides line up with TRBD2. The CDR3 covers 15 residues. In germline, CDR1 is MNHNS, CDR2 SASEGT. The J segment lost 1 base and the V segment lost 2 bases, leaving 1 base of the junction unmatched. CDR3 region: CASSELAGSYNEQFF. The CDR3 nucleotides read TGTGCCAGCAGTGAACTAGCGGGTTCCTACAATGAGCAGTTCTTC.